Following are 29 T cell receptor beta chains from one sample sequenced in a study of cytomegalovirus exposure and HLA in healthy donors. PCR primers comprised 60 Vbeta and 13 Jbeta primers. Clones were sequenced by immunoSEQ multiplex PCR, and TCRdb holds only the in-frame ones, with some missing. Of 30,000 to 50,000 clones listed, 60% to 70% are singletons. The specimen was PBMCs. Receptors were obtained from a man in his forties or fifties in good health and CMV-seronegative.

This clone turned up a few times. The chain links TRBV7-2 to TRBJ2-7, with D possibly matching TRBD1 (6 bases). There are 15 residues in the CDR3. Between the trimmed V and J ends, which lost 1 base and 1 base, there was a span of 11 bases. The germline gives CDR1 SGHTA, CDR2 FQGNSA. The CDR3 region has the DNA TGTGCCAGCAGCTTAGAAGGGGACACATCCTACGAGCAGTACTTC. This gives the protein CASSLEGDTSYEQYF.

The sample holds a few counts of this clone. The V and J genes are TRBV6-1 and TRBJ1-1, with a possible D match to TRBD1 (5 bases). This CDR3 is built from 13 residues. Germline CDR1 and CDR2: MNHNS and SASEGT. With 5 bases removed from V and 0 bases from J, the gap between germline ends came to 7 bases. CDR3 sequence reads: CASSRQMNTEAFF. The CDR3 DNA follows: TGTGCCAGCAGTAGACAGATGAACACTGAAGCTTTCTTT.

This clone was detected a few times. The chain recombines TRBV5-4 with TRBJ2-3, with TRBD2 matching over 12 bases. V lost 2 bases, J lost 6 bases, and 7 bases stayed unmatched. This CDR3 spans 16 amino acids. Germline assignment: CDR1 SGHNT and CDR2 YYREEE (reference sequence). CDR3 DNA: TGTGCCAGCAGCTTAATCTCTAGCGGGGGGGGTGATACGCAGTATTTT. It yields the protein CASSLISSGGGDTQYF.

The genes are TRBV7-8 and TRBJ1-1; a possible D gene is TRBD1 (5 bases). CDR1 is SGHVS, CDR2 FQNEAQ, per germline. The germline V and J ends were trimmed by 5 bases and 6 bases, with 16 bases remaining between them. The CDR3 consists of 14 residues. The CDR3 region has the DNA TGTGCCAGCAGCCTACGGGAGGGGCTCCCTGAAGCTTTCTTT. Protein: CASSLREGLPEAFF.

This clone has only a few counts. CDR3 loop: CASSQERRDSQRFNSPLHF. In nucleotides, the CDR3 is TGCGCCAGCAGCCAAGAAAGGAGAGACAGCCAAAGGTTTAATTCACCCCTCCACTTT. The chain couples TRBV4-1 to TRBJ1-6; a possible D gene is TRBD1 (5 bases). V was trimmed by 0 bases and J by 6 bases, leaving 21 bases between them. The CDR3 is 19 amino acids. Per germline, CDR1 MGHRA and CDR2 YSYEKL.

The rearrangement links TRBV11-3 to TRBJ2-1; possible D gene TRBD1, 5 bases. With 3 bases removed from V and 3 bases from J, the gap between germline ends came to 9 bases. Germline V gene sequence: CDR1 SGHNT, CDR2 YENEEA. The CDR3 extends over 14 amino acids. The CDR3 loop reads CASSFGRDYNEQFF. DNA of the CDR3: TGTGCCAGCAGCTTTGGCAGGGACTACAATGAGCAGTTCTTC.

This clone was seen only a few times. The chain recombines TRBV15 with TRBJ1-2; D call uncertain. Germline values: CDR1 LNHNV, CDR2 YYDKDF (reference sequence). With 5 bases removed from V and 8 bases from J, the gap between germline ends came to 15 bases. The CDR3 is 13 residues long. CDR3: CATSPRTSGGYTF. The CDR3 DNA reads as TGTGCCACCAGCCCGCGGACTTCGGGGGGCTACACCTTC.

The rearrangement joins TRBV7-8 to TRBJ2-3, with a possible D match to TRBD2 (7 bases). The CDR3 is made up of 16 amino acids. Germline CDR1 is SGHVS and CDR2 is FQNEAQ. Trimming pared 5 bases from V and 0 bases from J, leaving 15 bases between. CDR3 residues: CASSPQGGGSTDTQYF. CDR3 sequence (DNA): TGTGCCAGCAGCCCACAGGGAGGGGGGAGCACAGATACGCAGTATTTT.

The chain has TRBV6-5 and TRBJ2-5; possible D gene TRBD1, 6 bases. The CDR3 sequence is 14 residues long. V lost 7 bases and J lost 2, with 14 bases in between. Germline values: CDR1 MNHEY, CDR2 SVGAGI. The chain's CDR3 is CASTPAGAQETQYF. CDR3 DNA: TGTGCCAGCACCCCAGCAGGGGCTCAAGAGACCCAGTACTTC.

There are a few counts of this clone. This sequence joins TRBV28 and TRBJ1-5; D gene unclear. CDR3 size: 17 residues. Germline CDR1 reads MDHEN; CDR2 reads SYDVKM. The germline V and J ends were trimmed by 6 bases and 2 bases, with 20 bases remaining between them. CDR3 protein: CASSPVGSFVGNQPQHF. The DNA for the CDR3 is TGTGCCAGCAGCCCAGTTGGGAGTTTTGTTGGCAATCAGCCCCAGCATTTT.

J is TRBJ1-5 and V is TRBV19, with 9 bases matching TRBD1. This CDR3 is built from 15 residues. V lost 3 bases to trimming and J lost 5 bases; unmatched junction nucleotides: 5. In germline, CDR1 is LNHDA, CDR2 SQIVND (reference sequence). The CDR3 here is CASSIGTGPHQPQHF. CDR3 coding DNA: TGTGCCAGTAGTATTGGGACAGGGCCTCATCAGCCCCAGCATTTT.

This clone was detected only a few times. This chain joins TRBV6-5 and TRBJ1-6; weak D call: TRBD1 (5 bases). Germline lookup yields CDR1 MNHEY and CDR2 SVGAGI. This CDR3 is built from 14 residues. Trimming left V 7 bases short and J 9 bases short, with 16 bases between. The DNA for the CDR3 is TGTGCCAGCAACACGGGACGGGAGAGTTCACCCCTCCACTTT. This sequence encodes CASNTGRESSPLHF.

The chain links TRBV4-1 to TRBJ1-5; D remains ambiguous. Germline V gene lookup returns CDR1 MGHRA and CDR2 YSYEKL. V lost 2 bases and J 3 bases, leaving 8 bases between the germline ends. The CDR3 length is 14 residues. The CDR3 region is CASSQPGNNQPQHF. The CDR3 nucleotides are TGCGCCAGCAGCCAACCGGGAAACAATCAGCCCCAGCATTTT.

This chain uses TRBV4-1 with TRBJ2-3; 9 bases align to TRBD1. Trimming removed 4 bases from V and 2 bases from J; junction bases left unmatched: 7. This CDR3 spans 16 amino acids. Germline V gives CDR1 MGHRA, CDR2 YSYEKL. CDR3 region: CASSLGQGISTDTQYF. The CDR3 DNA is TGCGCCAGCAGCCTGGGACAGGGAATTTCCACAGATACGCAGTATTTT.

The rearrangement uses TRBV25-1 and TRBJ1-5; D is perhaps TRBD1 (6 bases). This CDR3 region has 15 residues. Trimming removed 4 bases at V and 4 bases at J, with 14 bases between. In germline, CDR1 is MGHDK, CDR2 SYGVNS. The CDR3 sequence is CASSGTGLMNQPQHF. CDR3 in DNA: TGTGCCAGCAGTGGTACAGGGCTGATGAATCAGCCCCAGCATTTT.

This clone occurred a few times. The chain links TRBV28 to TRBJ1-2, with D tentatively TRBD1 (5 bases). Germline V lookup: CDR1 MDHEN, CDR2 SYDVKM. V dropped 5 bases and J dropped 7 bases, with 17 bases sitting between them. The CDR3 totals 14 residues. The CDR3, as DNA: TGTGCCAGCAGTCCCCCGACAGTCCTTTCTGGCTACACCTTC. This sequence encodes CASSPPTVLSGYTF.

This chain connects TRBV7-9 to TRBJ2-3; D remains unclear. The CDR3 covers 13 residues. Germline V gene data show CDR1 as SEHNR and CDR2 as FQNEAQ (reference sequence). Between the trimmed V and J ends, which lost 1 base and 11 bases, there was a span of 13 bases. The DNA for the CDR3 is TGTGCCAGCAGCTTAGAGGTATGGCGGAGGCAGTATTTT. Amino acids: CASSLEVWRRQYF.

The genes are TRBV9 and TRBJ1-6, with D uncertain. With 3 bases removed from V and 10 bases from J, the gap between germline ends came to 11 bases. Germline V lookup: CDR1 SGDLS, CDR2 YYNGEE. This CDR3 spans 13 amino acids. Here the CDR3 reads CASSGRERSPLHF. CDR3 sequence (DNA): TGTGCCAGCAGCGGACGGGAGCGATCACCCCTCCACTTT. Using reference TRBV9 and TRBJ1-6 for the parts outside the CDR3, the full variable domain is DSGVTQTPKHLITATGQRVTLRCSPRSGDLSVYWYQQSLDQGLQFLIQYYNGEERAKGNILERFSAQQFPDLHSELNLSSLELGDSALYFCASSGRERSPLHFGNGTRLTVT.

The V gene is TRBV7-2, the J gene TRBJ2-7, with 7 bases fitting TRBD1. CDR1 and CDR2 (germline): SGHTA, FQGNSA. This CDR3 region has 13 residues. The J segment lost 12 bases and the V segment lost 4 bases, leaving 12 bases of the junction unmatched. The chain's CDR3 is CASSWARTGGRYF. CDR3 DNA: TGTGCCAGCAGCTGGGCGCGGACAGGCGGAAGGTACTTC.

This clone turned up a few times. The chain uses TRBV7-2 and TRBJ1-5; D unclear. V gave up 4 bases and J gave up 5 bases, with 9 bases separating them. Germline V lookup: CDR1 SGHTA, CDR2 FQGNSA. This CDR3 is 13 amino acids long. CDR3 sequence (DNA): TGTGCCAGCAGCTCAGGACTAGATCAGCCCCAGCATTTT. This sequence encodes CASSSGLDQPQHF.

This sequence joins TRBV5-6 and TRBJ2-1; D possibly corresponds to TRBD1 (6 bases). The CDR3 has 17 residues. The V gene's germline CDR1 is SGHDT and CDR2 YYEEEE. V was clipped by 2 bases and J by 0 bases, with 15 bases between them. CDR3 region: CASSFRSGASSYNEQFF. CDR3 sequence (DNA): TGTGCCAGCAGCTTTCGCTCAGGGGCTAGCTCCTACAATGAGCAGTTCTTC. The full variable domain, with the rest looked up from reference TRBV5-6 and TRBJ2-1, is DAGVTQSPTHLIKTRGQQVTLRCSPKSGHDTVSWYQQALGQGPQFIFQYYEEEERQRGNFPDRFSGHQFPNYSSELNVNALLLGDSALYLCASSFRSGASSYNEQFFGPGTRLTVL.

The chain employs TRBV6-1 and TRBJ2-1; 10 bases match TRBD1. CDR1 MNHNS and CDR2 SASEGT come from the germline V gene. The V and J ends lost 6 bases and 3 bases, in that order; junction bases with no gene match: 2. The CDR3 sequence is 14 residues long. The CDR3 here is CASSRDRGYNEQFF. DNA for the CDR3: TGTGCCAGCAGCCGGGACAGGGGCTACAATGAGCAGTTCTTC.

In DNA form, the CDR3 reads TGTGCCAGCAGCTCAGGCGGGGACAGGGGGGCTAACTATGGCTACACCTTC. This encodes CASSSGGDRGANYGYTF. J is TRBJ1-2 and V is TRBV7-9, with 11 bases aligning to TRBD1. Per germline, CDR1 SEHNR and CDR2 FQNEAQ (reference sequence). V was clipped by 4 bases and J by 0 bases; unmatched bases: 7. The CDR3 consists of 17 residues.

This clone occurred a few times. Here the CDR3 reads CAISAGDRDNSPLHF. The CDR3 DNA sequence: TGTGCCATCAGTGCCGGGGACAGGGATAATTCACCCCTCCACTTT. The rearrangement links TRBV10-3 to TRBJ1-6, with 9 bases that match TRBD1. The CDR3 sequence is 15 residues long. Germline CDR1 and CDR2: ENHRY and SYGVKD. The trim removed 4 bases at V and 5 bases at J, leaving 3 bases unmatched.

This chain links TRBV5-1 with TRBJ1-1; 9 bases are a match to TRBD1. Trimming took 4 bases from V and 4 from J; bases not matched to a gene: 11. The germline V gene encodes CDR1 SGHRS and CDR2 YFSETQ. This CDR3 has 16 residues. CDR3 sequence (DNA): TGCGCCAGCAGCCCGGGACAGGGAACTACCGGCACTGAAGCTTTCTTT. Its translation is CASSPGQGTTGTEAFF.

The chain joins TRBV18 to TRBJ2-7; D gene unclear. V was trimmed by 3 bases and J by 3 bases, leaving 15 bases between them. Germline V gene lookup returns CDR1 KGHSH and CDR2 LQKENI. The CDR3 is made up of 15 amino acids. CDR3 DNA: TGTGCCAGCTCACCCGCCCACGACACGGACTACGAGCAGTACTTC. Encoded protein: CASSPAHDTDYEQYF.

The chain employs TRBV30 and TRBJ1-2; D unclear. The V gene lost 2 bases and the J gene lost 3 bases, with 13 bases spanning the gap. The CDR3 covers 14 residues. Germline CDR1 reads GTSNPN; CDR2 reads SVGIG (reference sequence). The CDR3 loop reads CAWSPIGGYYGYTF. The CDR3 DNA is TGTGCCTGGAGTCCCATAGGCGGGTACTATGGCTACACCTTC.

The CDR3: CASSVDGGDYNEQFF. CDR3 DNA: TGTGCCAGCAGCGTAGACGGGGGGGATTACAATGAGCAGTTCTTC. The chain is built from TRBV9 and TRBJ2-1; 8 bases agree with TRBD2. After removal of 0 bases from V and 4 bases from J, the junction contained 3 bases not matched to a gene. Germline-derived CDR1 and CDR2 are SGDLS and YYNGEE. This CDR3 spans 15 amino acids.

The chain recombines TRBV6-5 with TRBJ1-1; possible D gene TRBD1, 6 bases. V lost 2 bases to trimming and J lost 10 bases, with 14 bases between them. The CDR3 has 13 amino acids. CDR1 is MNHEY, CDR2 SVGAGI, per germline. The CDR3 DNA follows: TGTGCCAGCAGTTACGCTGCCACAGGGAGAGCTTTCTTT. Translation gives CASSYAATGRAFF.